The text below deals with one T cell receptor (beta chain). Its target is not known. Donors included only healthy HIV-negative adults lacking recent acute infections or vaccinations. Unsorted samples used approximately 99 million PBMCs for genomic DNA. The record originates from a study of shared clonotypes between healthy human individuals. Evenly divided among several immunoSEQ plates was the genomic DNA of each subset. This table comes from immunoSEQ multiplex PCR, and its TCRdb copy is limited to in-frame clones, with some not included. The sample carries about 480,000 clones, 60% to 80% recorded once. The study, taken as a whole, reports: Since donors were few, the genetic and exposure-history diversity represented was limited.

From germline, CDR1 is SGHVS and CDR2 FQNEAQ. The CDR3 runs to 16 residues. Trimming stripped 2 bases from V and 1 base from J, with 14 bases between. The chain couples TRBV7-8 to TRBJ2-5, with D possibly TRBD1 on 6 matching bases. The material sequenced was PBMCs. The sequence was collected from a middle-aged woman in good health. Some clones in this sample may be carry-over from other donors' samples. For the CDR3, the DNA is TGTGCCAGCAGCTTATTGGACAGTAGATTCCAAGAGACCCAGTACTTC. The encoded protein is CASSLLDSRFQETQYF. Full variable domain (rest looked up from reference TRBV7-8 and TRBJ2-5): GAGVSQSPRYKVAKRGQDVALRCDPISGHVSLFWYQQALGQGPEFLTYFQNEAQLDKSGLPSDRFFAERPEGSVSTLKIQRTQQEDSAVYLCASSLLDSRFQETQYFGPGTRLLVL.